This TCR beta chain was sequenced during a study of OX40 agonist ivuxolimab in advanced cancers. Looking at the study overall: Patients undergoing dose escalation presented with hepatocellular carcinoma, melanoma, renal cell or head and neck cancer. Prior therapy, whether anti-PD-1, anti-PD-L1 or anti-CTLA-4, was allowed, and less than 45% had some.

The CDR3 covers 11 residues. V lost 3 bases, J lost 2 bases, and 2 bases lay in between. Germline V gene data show CDR1 as MNHNS and CDR2 as SASEGT. The table came from immunoSEQ multiplex PCR; TCRdb's copy has only in-frame clones and leaves some out. The repertoire holds some 98,000 clones, with around 94% as singletons. V is TRBV6-1 and J is TRBJ2-7; D not certain. The clonotype was recovered from an adult with an advanced solid tumor such as melanoma, head and neck, liver or kidney cancer. This specimen consisted of CD4+ or CD8+ T cells sorted from blood, obtained in a trial of the OX40 agonist ivuxolimab. CDR3 sequence: CASSDTYEQYF. CDR3 DNA sequence: TGTGCCAGCAGTGACACCTACGAGCAGTACTTC.